The source of this TCR beta chain is a study of tumor-infiltrating lymphocytes in primary liver carcinoma. Production of TCR beta cDNA used approximately 0.45 ug total RNA together with a constant-region primer. Library construction for TCR beta comprised three nested multiplex PCR rounds performed with slightly modified ARM-PCR. TRBV1-TRBV30 forward primers paired with a C-beta reverse primer drove the first two PCR rounds, about 9 cycles each. TCRdb used MiXCR to reprocess the multiplex PCR reads, holding one entry per CDR3 protein. The top ten clones hold 15% to 20% of a sample with over 250,000 distinct CDR3 sequences, about three fifths of them seen once. This CDR3 has 14 residues. The blood RNA (from unsorted whole blood) was obtained, and germline DNA was also extracted. No patient had received treatment, and all had chronic HBV infection. This clonotype showed up just once. A much larger clone sits a single nucleotide away, making a read error possible.

The TCR was taken from a woman aged 25 to 45 with primary liver carcinoma and hepatitis B virus infection. Source material: peripheral blood. The chain uses TRBV12-3 or TRBV12-4 and TRBJ1-5, with D possibly TRBD1 on 6 matching bases. The CDR3 DNA reads as TGTACCAGCAGTCCCAGGGGAGGCAATCAGCCCCAGCATTTT. Residues: CTSSPRGGNQPQHF.